This T cell receptor (beta chain) came from a study of identical twins. Overall study results and limits: Insertions were reduced in abundant cord blood beta clonotypes but not in memory repertoires. With beta out-of-frame sequences, excess sharing by twins was weaker.

Trimming left V 6 bases short and J 5 bases short, with 16 bases between. This CDR3 contains 13 residues. From germline, CDR1 is DFQATT and CDR2 SNEGSKA (reference sequence). TCRdb reprocessed the 5' RACE reads with MiXCR, giving one entry per CDR3 protein. This sample yields about 550,000 distinct CDR3 sequences, of which 20% to 25% are seen a single time; around 0.5% belongs to the top ten. A remark on this clonotype: Its specificity is unknown.

The data also belong to a second study, concerning yellow fever vaccine responses in identical twins.

Sequencing was done on a sample of CD4+ T cells sorted from blood. The rearrangement links TRBV20-1 to TRBJ2-5, with unresolved D. The receptor was isolated from a woman aged 18 to 35 in good health. CDR3 amino acids: CSAYSRAGETQYF. The CDR3 bases are TGCAGTGCCTACAGTCGGGCTGGTGAGACCCAGTACTTC.